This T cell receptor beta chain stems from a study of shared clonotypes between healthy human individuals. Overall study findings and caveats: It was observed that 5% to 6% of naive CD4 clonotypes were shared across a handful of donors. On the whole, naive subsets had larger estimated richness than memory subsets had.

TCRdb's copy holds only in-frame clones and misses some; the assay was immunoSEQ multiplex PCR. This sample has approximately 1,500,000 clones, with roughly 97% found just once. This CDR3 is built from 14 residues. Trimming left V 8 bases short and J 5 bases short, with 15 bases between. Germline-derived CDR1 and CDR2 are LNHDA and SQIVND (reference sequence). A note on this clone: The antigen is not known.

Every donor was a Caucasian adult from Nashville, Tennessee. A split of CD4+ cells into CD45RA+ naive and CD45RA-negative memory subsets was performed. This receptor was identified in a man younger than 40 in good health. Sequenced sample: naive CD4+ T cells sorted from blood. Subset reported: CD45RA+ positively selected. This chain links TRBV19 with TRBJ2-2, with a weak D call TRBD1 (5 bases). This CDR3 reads CASRAKRGTGELFF. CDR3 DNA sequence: TGTGCCAGTCGGGCCAAAAGGGGTACCGGGGAGCTGTTTTTT. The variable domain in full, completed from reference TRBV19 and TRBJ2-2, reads DGGITQSPKYLFRKEGQNVTLSCEQNLNHDAMYWYRQDPGQGLRLIYYSQIVNDFQKGDIAEGYSVSREKKESFPLTVTSAQKNPTAFYLCASRAKRGTGELFFGEGSRLTVL.